The 4 T cell receptor beta chains listed next were all sequenced from one sample in a study of blood T cells in healthy people across ages. Together with a sample-barcoded 5' primer, a J-beta primer mix was included in a second PCR lasting 7 to 11 cycles. TCRdb re-derived calls from the 5' RACE reads in MiXCR, one entry per CDR3 protein. The sample shows 650,000 to 700,000 distinct CDR3 sequences, over 40% of them seen only once. The specimen was blood. These receptors were taken from a woman older than 75 in good health.

This chain's CDR3 is CASNKMGREDQPQHF. The CDR3 DNA is TGCGCCAGCAACAAAATGGGTCGCGAGGATCAGCCCCAGCATTTT. The genes are TRBV5-1 and TRBJ1-5; D remains unclear. Germline CDR1 is SGHRS and CDR2 is YFSETQ. The CDR3 covers 15 residues. V dropped 6 bases and J dropped 5 bases, with 18 bases sitting between them.

The CDR3 region is CASSEGRTSTDTQYF. Written as DNA, the CDR3 is TGTGCCAGCAGTGAGGGGCGCACTAGCACAGATACGCAGTATTTT. This rearrangement joins TRBV6-4 to TRBJ2-3; tentative D call: TRBD1 (5 bases). CDR1 MRHNA and CDR2 SNTAGT come from the germline V gene. This CDR3 is built from 15 residues. Trimming removed 3 bases at V and 0 bases at J, with 10 bases between.

The chain has TRBV6-2 or TRBV6-3 and TRBJ1-4, with D possibly matching TRBD1 (5 bases). V lost 2 bases and J lost 1, with 11 bases in between. The CDR3 runs 16 residues. Germline V lookup: CDR1 MNHEY, CDR2 SVGEGT. CDR3 nucleotide sequence: TGTGCCAGCAGTTACGGGGGACGGAGAACTAATGAAAAACTGTTTTTT. Its protein is CASSYGGRRTNEKLFF.

J is TRBJ1-2 and V is TRBV28; 8 nucleotides agree with TRBD1. Germline lookup yields CDR1 MDHEN and CDR2 SYDVKM. This CDR3 region has 16 residues. Germline trimming cut 6 bases from V and 4 bases from J; bases unmatched to any gene: 13. The DNA of the CDR3 is TGTGCCAGCAGCAACCGACGGACAGGGACTATCTATGGCTACACCTTC. Translated, it gives CASSNRRTGTIYGYTF.